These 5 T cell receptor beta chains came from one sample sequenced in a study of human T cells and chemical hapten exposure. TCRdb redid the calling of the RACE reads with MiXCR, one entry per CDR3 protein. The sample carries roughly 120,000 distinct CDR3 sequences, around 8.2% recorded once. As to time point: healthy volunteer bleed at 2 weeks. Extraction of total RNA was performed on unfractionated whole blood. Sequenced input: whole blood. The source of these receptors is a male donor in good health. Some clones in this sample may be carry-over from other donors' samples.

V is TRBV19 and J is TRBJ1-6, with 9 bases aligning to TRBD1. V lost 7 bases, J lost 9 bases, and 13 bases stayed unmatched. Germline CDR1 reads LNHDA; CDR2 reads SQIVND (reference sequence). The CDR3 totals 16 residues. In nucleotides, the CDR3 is TGTGCCAGTACCCCTCGAGGGGGGACAGGGTCTTCACCCCTCCACTTT. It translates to CASTPRGGTGSSPLHF.

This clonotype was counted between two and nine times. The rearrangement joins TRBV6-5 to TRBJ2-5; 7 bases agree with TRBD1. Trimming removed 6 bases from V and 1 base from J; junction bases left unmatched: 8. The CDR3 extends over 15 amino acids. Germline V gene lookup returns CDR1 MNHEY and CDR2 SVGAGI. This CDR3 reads CASSPSTGVQETQYF. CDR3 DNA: TGTGCCAGCAGCCCATCAACAGGGGTCCAAGAGACCCAGTACTTC.

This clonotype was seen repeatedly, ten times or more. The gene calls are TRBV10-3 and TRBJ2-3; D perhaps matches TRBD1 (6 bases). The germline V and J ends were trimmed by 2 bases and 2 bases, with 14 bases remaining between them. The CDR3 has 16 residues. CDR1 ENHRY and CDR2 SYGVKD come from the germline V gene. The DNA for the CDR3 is TGTGCCATCAGTGAGCGGCAGGGGCAAACCACAGATACGCAGTATTTT. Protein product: CAISERQGQTTDTQYF.

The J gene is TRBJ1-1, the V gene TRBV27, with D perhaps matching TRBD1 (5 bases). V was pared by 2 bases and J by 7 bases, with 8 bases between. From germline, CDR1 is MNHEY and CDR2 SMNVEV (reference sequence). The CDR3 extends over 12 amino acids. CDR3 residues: CASSLVRGEAFF. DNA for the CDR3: TGTGCCAGCAGTTTAGTAAGGGGTGAAGCTTTCTTT.

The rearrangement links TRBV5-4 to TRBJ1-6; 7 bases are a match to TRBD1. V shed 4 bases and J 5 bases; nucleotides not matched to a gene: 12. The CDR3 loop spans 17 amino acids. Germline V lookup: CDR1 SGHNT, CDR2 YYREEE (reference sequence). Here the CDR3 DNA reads TGTGCCAGCAGCCGACAGACAGGGCTGCTCGATAATTCACCCCTCCACTTT. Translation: CASSRQTGLLDNSPLHF. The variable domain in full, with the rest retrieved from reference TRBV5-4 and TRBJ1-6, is ETGVTQSPTHLIKTRGQQVTLRCSSQSGHNTVSWYQQALGQGPQFIFQYYREEENGRGNFPPRFSGLQFPNYSSELNVNALELDDSALYLCASSRQTGLLDNSPLHFGNGTRLTVT.